The 21 T cell receptor beta chains presented below share a single source sample, sequenced in a study of CD8 T cells in Susac syndrome. Random hexamers primed reverse transcription of about 0.5 to 1 ug RNA. TCRdb recomputed calls from the immunoSEQ multiplex PCR reads with MiXCR, one row per CDR3 protein. The repertoire holds 180,000 or so distinct CDR3 sequences, with under 97% as singletons. Material: CD4+ T cells from PBMCs. All receptors come from a human donor with multiple sclerosis.

The rearrangement joins TRBV13 to TRBJ1-3; 7 nucleotides match TRBD1. The CDR3 has 15 residues. Germline trimming cut 2 bases from V and 2 bases from J; bases unmatched to any gene: 3. Germline V gene data show CDR1 as PRHDT and CDR2 as FYEKMQ (reference sequence). The CDR3 nucleotides are TGTGCCAGCAGCTTACTGGGACAGACTGGAAACACCATATATTTT. Its protein is CASSLLGQTGNTIYF. Filled out from reference TRBV13 and TRBJ1-3, the complete variable domain reads AAGVIQSPRHLIKEKRETATLKCYPIPRHDTVYWYQQGPGQDPQFLISFYEKMQSDKGSIPDRFSAQQFSDYHSELNMSSLELGDSALYFCASSLLGQTGNTIYFGEGSWLTVV.

V is TRBV5-1 and J is TRBJ1-1, with D possibly being TRBD1 (5 bases). Trimming left V 7 bases short and J 4 bases short, with 23 bases between. The CDR3 totals 16 residues. Per germline, CDR1 SGHRS and CDR2 YFSETQ. The CDR3 bases are TGCGCCAGCCGAGCAGGGACGGCTTTACTGTCCACTGAAGCTTTCTTT. It yields the protein CASRAGTALLSTEAFF.

The chain combines TRBV6-5 with TRBJ2-4; D is tentatively TRBD1 or TRBD2 (5 bases each). V lost 6 bases, J lost 8 bases, and 20 bases lay in between. The germline V gene has CDR1 MNHEY and CDR2 SVGAGI. This CDR3 has 15 amino acids. The CDR3 reads CASRHRDLPSDIQYF. In nucleotides, the CDR3 is TGTGCCAGCAGGCACCGGGACCTCCCCTCCGACATTCAGTACTTC.

V usage is TRBV30 and J usage is TRBJ2-6; tentatively, D is TRBD2 (5 bases). This CDR3 contains 16 residues. The V end was cut by 5 bases, the J end by 0 bases, with 14 bases between. CDR1 is GTSNPN, CDR2 SVGIG, per germline (reference sequence). CDR3 amino acids: CAWVGEGHSGANVLTF. The DNA of the CDR3 is TGTGCCTGGGTCGGTGAGGGCCACTCTGGGGCCAACGTCCTGACTTTC.

This sequence joins TRBV7-2 and TRBJ2-1; D may be TRBD1 or TRBD2 (6 bases each). The V and J ends lost 8 bases and 7 bases respectively, with 18 bases between them. This CDR3 has 14 residues. Germline CDR1 and CDR2: SGHTA and FQGNSA. The chain's CDR3 is CASGGGPRKNEQFF. DNA of the CDR3: TGTGCCAGCGGTGGGGGGCCAAGAAAGAATGAGCAGTTCTTC.

The sample holds one count of this clonotype. The CDR3 nucleotides are TGCAGTGCCGGGAGACAGGGCAGTATAGATACGCAGTATTTT. Encoded protein: CSAGRQGSIDTQYF. The V gene is TRBV20-1, the J gene TRBJ2-3; the D gene is possibly TRBD1 (7 bases). The germline gives CDR1 DFQATT, CDR2 SNEGSKA (reference sequence). The V and J ends lost 6 bases and 5 bases respectively, with 18 bases between them. This CDR3 spans 14 amino acids.

This clonotype has only one observation. The chain uses TRBV23-1 and TRBJ2-5; D is perhaps TRBD2 (6 bases). TRBV23-1 is placed among ORFs of uncertain function. V was shortened by 0 bases and J by 3 bases, with 8 bases between the two germline ends. This CDR3 contains 14 residues. The CDR3 bases are TGCGCCAGCAGTCAATCGGGGGGAAAAGAGACCCAGTACTTC. It encodes CASSQSGGKETQYF.

The CDR3 DNA reads as TGTGCCAGCAGCCCCGGGGGAGGGTTTCGTCCTGAAGCTTTCTTT. Its translation is CASSPGGGFRPEAFF. V usage is TRBV27 and J usage is TRBJ1-1; weak D call: TRBD1 (5 bases). Germline V gene data show CDR1 as MNHEY and CDR2 as SMNVEV (reference sequence). V was trimmed by 6 bases and J by 6 bases, leaving 20 bases between them. This CDR3 comprises 15 residues.

The rearrangement uses TRBV20-1 and TRBJ2-7; D unresolved. Germline-derived CDR1 and CDR2 are DFQATT and SNEGSKA (reference sequence). This CDR3 comprises 11 residues. The germline V and J ends were trimmed by 5 bases and 6 bases, with 11 bases remaining between them. The CDR3 nucleotides are TGCAGTGCTGGACCCCGGCGCGAGCAGTACTTC. Translated, it gives CSAGPRREQYF.

The chain employs TRBV5-1 and TRBJ2-5; possibly TRBD1 or TRBD2 for D (7 bases each). The germline V and J ends were trimmed by 4 bases and 1 base, with 20 bases remaining between them. Germline values: CDR1 SGHRS, CDR2 YFSETQ. The CDR3 has 17 residues. CDR3 sequence: CASSPGRGGTAQETQYF. The CDR3 nucleotides are TGCGCCAGCAGCCCGGGTAGGGGAGGGACAGCCCAAGAGACCCAGTACTTC.

This chain links TRBV18 with TRBJ2-7; D not resolved. V lost 2 bases, J lost 0 bases, and 8 bases lay in between. Germline CDR1 reads KGHSH; CDR2 reads LQKENI. This CDR3 has 14 amino acids. CDR3 DNA sequence: TGTGCCAGCTCACCAGCAGACACCTCCTACGAGCAGTACTTC. The encoded protein is CASSPADTSYEQYF. The entire variable domain, with the rest obtained from reference TRBV18 and TRBJ2-7, is as follows: NAGVMQNPRHLVRRRGQEARLRCSPMKGHSHVYWYRQLPEEGLKFMVYLQKENIIDESGMPKERFSAEFPKEGPSILRIQQVVRGDSAAYFCASSPADTSYEQYFGPGTRLTVT.

This rearrangement joins TRBV18 to TRBJ2-7, with D possibly TRBD1 on 5 matching bases. V was cut by 1 base and J by 4 bases, with 14 bases left in between. The CDR3 runs to 15 residues. Germline V gene data show CDR1 as KGHSH and CDR2 as LQKENI. The CDR3 region has the DNA TGTGCCAGCTCACCACAGGGGCACACGAAATACGAGCAGTACTTC. This encodes CASSPQGHTKYEQYF.

The chain links TRBV20-1 to TRBJ2-2; TRBD1 is a possible D gene (6 bases). Trimming removed 3 bases from V and 5 bases from J, with 16 bases in between. The CDR3 extends over 15 amino acids. Per the germline V gene, CDR1 is DFQATT and CDR2 is SNEGSKA (reference sequence). CDR3 in amino acids: CSASRRRGNTGELFF. In DNA form, the CDR3 reads TGCAGTGCTAGTAGGCGCAGGGGAAATACCGGGGAGCTGTTTTTT.

This clonotype showed up just once. The chain joins TRBV2 to TRBJ1-2; D might be TRBD1 (5 bases). Trimming left V 3 bases short and J 12 bases short, with 11 bases between. The CDR3 is 11 residues long. In germline, CDR1 is SNHLY, CDR2 FYNNEI. This CDR3 is CASSDPTGNTF. CDR3 sequence (DNA): TGTGCCAGCAGTGACCCAACAGGAAACACCTTC.

This sequence joins TRBV7-2 and TRBJ1-2; D not certain. V was pared by 3 bases and J by 12 bases, with 11 bases between. This CDR3 contains 11 residues. Germline V gene data show CDR1 as SGHTA and CDR2 as FQGNSA. The CDR3 spells CASSFNWGHTF. CDR3 in DNA: TGTGCCAGCAGCTTCAATTGGGGTCACACCTTC.

This chain links TRBV5-1 with TRBJ2-7, with D possibly TRBD2 on 5 matching bases. The CDR3 covers 15 residues. Germline loops: CDR1 SGHRS, CDR2 YFSETQ. Trimming left V 0 bases short and J 2 bases short, with 12 bases between. CDR3 residues: CASSLGGPATYEQYF. CDR3 DNA: TGCGCCAGCAGCTTGGGAGGGCCAGCTACCTACGAGCAGTACTTC.

This chain connects TRBV29-1 to TRBJ2-7; D perhaps matches TRBD1 (5 bases). Germline loops: CDR1 SQVTM, CDR2 ANQGSEA. This CDR3 has 11 residues. V was clipped by 6 bases and J by 2 bases, with 8 bases between them. The DNA of the CDR3 is TGCAGCGTGCAGGGTCCCTACGAGCAGTACTTC. As protein: CSVQGPYEQYF.

The chain links TRBV20-1 to TRBJ2-7, with D perhaps assigned TRBD1 or TRBD2 (5 bases each). The V end lost 2 bases, the J end lost 0 bases, and 17 bases lay between the germline ends. This CDR3 has 16 amino acids. CDR1 is DFQATT, CDR2 SNEGSKA, per germline (reference sequence). In nucleotides, the CDR3 is TGCAGTGCTAGACCCCTTCGGGGCGACCACTCCTACGAGCAGTACTTC. Translated, it gives CSARPLRGDHSYEQYF.

This rearrangement joins TRBV14 to TRBJ2-1, with 12 positions matching TRBD2. CDR1 and CDR2 (germline): SGHDN, FVKESK. The CDR3 is 18 residues long. Germline trimming cut 3 bases from V and 6 bases from J; bases unmatched to any gene: 12. CDR3 sequence reads: CASSHPLLAGGPGNEQFF. CDR3 coding DNA: TGTGCCAGCAGCCATCCGCTACTAGCGGGGGGCCCAGGCAATGAGCAGTTCTTC.

V gene TRBV30 combines with J gene TRBJ1-1; 8 nucleotides agree with TRBD1. The trim removed 5 bases at V and 0 bases at J, leaving 8 bases unmatched. The CDR3 is 15 amino acids. Germline V lookup: CDR1 GTSNPN, CDR2 SVGIG (reference sequence). CDR3 region: CAWDMRTGMNTEAFF. The CDR3 DNA follows: TGTGCCTGGGATATGAGGACAGGGATGAACACTGAAGCTTTCTTT. Together with reference TRBV30 and TRBJ1-1, the CDR3 gives the full variable domain: SQTIHQWPATLVQPVGSPLSLECTVEGTSNPNLYWYRQAAGRGLQLLFYSVGIGQISSEVPQNLSASRPQDRQFILSSKKLLLSDSGFYLCAWDMRTGMNTEAFFGQGTRLTVV.

The chain couples TRBV20-1 to TRBJ2-5, with 14 bases aligning to TRBD2. V lost 3 bases, J lost 4 bases, and 7 bases stayed unmatched. Germline lookup yields CDR1 DFQATT and CDR2 SNEGSKA (reference sequence). CDR3 length: 16 amino acids. The CDR3 sequence: CSARTSGGAIGETQYF. Here the CDR3 DNA reads TGCAGTGCTAGGACTAGCGGGGGGGCCATAGGAGAGACCCAGTACTTC.